This T cell receptor (beta chain) was profiled in a study of cytomegalovirus exposure and HLA in healthy donors. The PCR made use of 60 Vbeta and 13 Jbeta primers. TCRdb keeps only in-frame clones here, not all; method: immunoSEQ multiplex PCR. The sample shows 200,000 to 250,000 clones, about 80% of them seen only once. This CDR3 has 12 amino acids. Trimming removed 0 bases from V and 3 bases from J, with 2 bases in between. The V gene's germline CDR1 is SGHNT and CDR2 YYREEE (reference sequence). All the people who gave samples were healthy bone marrow donors. The sequence was obtained from a woman aged 60-75 years in good health and CMV-seropositive. Source material: PBMCs. The rearrangement links TRBV5-4 to TRBJ2-3; unclear D gene. In DNA form, the CDR3 reads TGTGCCAGCAGCTTGGCTACAGATACGCAGTATTTT. Protein sequence: CASSLATDTQYF. Together with reference TRBV5-4 and TRBJ2-3, the CDR3 gives the full variable domain: ETGVTQSPTHLIKTRGQQVTLRCSSQSGHNTVSWYQQALGQGPQFIFQYYREEENGRGNFPPRFSGLQFPNYSSELNVNALELDDSALYLCASSLATDTQYFGPGTRLTVL.